The entry below describes one T cell receptor (beta chain). Its antigen remains unidentified. The data were obtained in a study of T cell responses to AZD1222 COVID-19 vaccine. Notes on the study in general: There were vaccine-associated CD4 TCRs across spike, dominant at 160-218 and 743-854. Compared with day 0, the breadth and depth of the Spike-specific TCR repertoire rose significantly after two doses of AZD1222.

This CDR3 contains 13 residues. V gave up 6 bases and J gave up 2 bases, with 7 bases separating them. The germline CDR1 and CDR2 sequences are MNHNS and SASEGT. The repertoire was sequenced with immunoSEQ multiplex PCR; TCRdb's copy has only in-frame clones and lacks some. The data hold over 100,000 clones, with roughly 85% observed a single time. J is TRBJ1-4 and V is TRBV6-1; D not resolved. The starting material was peripheral blood, obtained 28 days after the second dose of the MenACWY control vaccine. The TCR comes from an adult who received the MenACWY meningococcal vaccine as a control. CDR3 protein: CASRPPTNEKLFF. Here the CDR3 DNA reads TGTGCCAGCAGGCCCCCCACTAATGAAAAACTGTTTTTT.